This TCR beta chain stems from a study of T cells after yellow fever vaccination. The wider study: Preparing low-cell-number fractions relied on SMART-Seq v4 Ultra Low Input. General study findings and limits: Subsequent booster samples again held most clones from primary vaccination (less than 98% CD4, 85% to 90% CD8).

Germline V lookup: CDR1 LNHDA, CDR2 SQIVND (reference sequence). The CDR3 extends over 13 amino acids. Between the trimmed V and J ends, which lost 3 bases and 6 bases, there was a span of 12 bases. TCRdb redid the calling of the 5' RACE reads with MiXCR, one entry per CDR3 protein. Among 300,000 to 350,000 distinct CDR3 sequences, about 7.8% were seen once, and the ten largest hold approximately 15%. This clonotype was seen more than once but under ten times. Its antigen remains unknown. The clonotype originates from a man between 18 and 29 years old who received the YFV17D yellow fever vaccine. The sample consisted of PBMCs, taken 35 to 50 days after the first yellow fever vaccination. V and J are TRBV19 and TRBJ2-7, with unresolved D. CDR3 coding DNA: TGTGCCAGTAGTATGGACCACTCGGGCGAGCAGTACTTC. Its translation is CASSMDHSGEQYF. Full variable domain (remainder filled in from reference TRBV19 and TRBJ2-7): DGGITQSPKYLFRKEGQNVTLSCEQNLNHDAMYWYRQDPGQGLRLIYYSQIVNDFQKGDIAEGYSVSREKKESFPLTVTSAQKNPTAFYLCASSMDHSGEQYFGPGTRLTVT.